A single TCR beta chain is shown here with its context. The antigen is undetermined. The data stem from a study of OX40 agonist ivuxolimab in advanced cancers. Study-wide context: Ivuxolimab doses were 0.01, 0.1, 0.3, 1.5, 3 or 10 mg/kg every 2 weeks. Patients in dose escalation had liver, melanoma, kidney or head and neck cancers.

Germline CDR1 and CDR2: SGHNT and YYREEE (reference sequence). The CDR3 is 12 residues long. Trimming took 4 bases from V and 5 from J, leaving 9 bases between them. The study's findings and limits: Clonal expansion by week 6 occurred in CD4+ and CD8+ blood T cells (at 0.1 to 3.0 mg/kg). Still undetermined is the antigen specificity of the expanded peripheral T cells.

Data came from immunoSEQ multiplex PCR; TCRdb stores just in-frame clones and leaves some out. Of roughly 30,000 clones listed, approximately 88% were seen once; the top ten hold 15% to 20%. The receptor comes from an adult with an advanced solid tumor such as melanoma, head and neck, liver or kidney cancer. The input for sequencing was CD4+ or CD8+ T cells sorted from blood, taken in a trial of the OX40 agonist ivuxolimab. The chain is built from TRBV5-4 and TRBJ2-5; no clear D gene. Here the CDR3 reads CASSPYGETQYF. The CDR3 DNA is TGTGCCAGCAGCCCCTATGGTGAGACCCAGTACTTC.